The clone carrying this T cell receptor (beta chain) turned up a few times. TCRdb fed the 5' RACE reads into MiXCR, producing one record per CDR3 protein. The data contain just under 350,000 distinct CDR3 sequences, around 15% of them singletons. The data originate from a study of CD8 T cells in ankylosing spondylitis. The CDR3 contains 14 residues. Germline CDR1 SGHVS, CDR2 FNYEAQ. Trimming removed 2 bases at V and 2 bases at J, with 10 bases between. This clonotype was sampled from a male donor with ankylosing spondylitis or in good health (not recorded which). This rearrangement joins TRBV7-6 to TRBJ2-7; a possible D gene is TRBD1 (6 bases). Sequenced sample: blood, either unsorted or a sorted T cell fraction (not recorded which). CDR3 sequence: CASSLRQATYEQYF. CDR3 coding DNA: TGTGCCAGCAGCTTACGACAGGCCACCTACGAGCAGTACTTC.